What follows are 13 T cell receptor beta chains derived from one specimen sequenced in a study of blood T cell dynamics during melanoma immunotherapy. Time point of the sample: pre-treatment baseline. This table comes from immunoSEQ multiplex PCR, and its TCRdb copy is limited to in-frame clones, with some not included. The data hold some 13,000 clones, with around 92% observed a single time. This specimen consisted of effector memory CD8+ T cells from blood, obtained from a patient treated with checkpoint blockade. The receptors here all came from a human donor with melanoma.

The chain is built from TRBV9 and TRBJ2-1; 7 bases align to TRBD2. The CDR3 extends over 16 amino acids. In germline, CDR1 is SGDLS, CDR2 YYNGEE. J was trimmed by 2 bases and V by 1 base; bases with no gene match: 6. The CDR3 nucleotides are TGTGCCAGCAGCGTATTGAGCGGGAAGACCTACAATGAGCAGTTCTTC. This gives the protein CASSVLSGKTYNEQFF.

The CDR3 DNA follows: TGTGCCAGCAGTCTAGGGTTCGCTGAAGCTTTCTTT. As protein: CASSLGFAEAFF. This rearrangement joins TRBV14 to TRBJ1-1; D not certain. CDR3 length equals 12 residues. CDR1 and CDR2 from the germline V gene are SGHDN and FVKESK. The V end was cut by 6 bases, the J end by 6 bases, with 11 bases between.

V and J are TRBV2 and TRBJ2-7; D perhaps matches TRBD1 (6 bases). CDR1 SNHLY and CDR2 FYNNEI come from the germline V gene. This CDR3 has 13 amino acids. V lost 8 bases, J lost 3 bases, and 14 bases lay in between. The CDR3 DNA follows: TGTGCCAGCGAAATCGGGACATACTACGAGCAGTACTTC. Its protein product is CASEIGTYYEQYF.

V is TRBV6-5 and J is TRBJ2-7, with D possibly being TRBD2 (6 bases). The V and J ends lost 3 bases and 4 bases respectively, with 13 bases between them. Germline lookup yields CDR1 MNHEY and CDR2 SVGAGI. The CDR3 has 14 residues. The CDR3 coding sequence is TGTGCCAGCAGTTATGGGGGAGGAGGGTACGAGCAGTACTTC. As protein: CASSYGGGGYEQYF.

The CDR3 here is CASSSRGGTDTQYF. The CDR3 coding sequence is TGTGCCAGCAGCTCGAGGGGGGGCACAGATACGCAGTATTTT. This chain joins TRBV6-5 and TRBJ2-3; D possibly uses TRBD1 or TRBD2 (6 bases each). Trimming left V 6 bases short and J 1 base short, with 11 bases between. Germline lookup yields CDR1 MNHEY and CDR2 SVGAGI. This CDR3 has 14 residues.

V is TRBV4-1 and J is TRBJ2-7, with TRBD1 matching 7 bases. The CDR3 loop spans 15 amino acids. Germline V gene lookup returns CDR1 MGHRA and CDR2 YSYEKL. The V and J ends lost 1 base and 3 bases, in that order; junction bases with no gene match: 6. The CDR3 nucleotides read TGCGCCAGCAGCCAAGTAGGTACAGGGGACTACGAGCAGTACTTC. Translated: CASSQVGTGDYEQYF.

The chain couples TRBV5-4 to TRBJ2-7, with a tentative D call TRBD1 (6 bases). V lost 1 base to trimming and J lost 4 bases, with 12 bases between them. Germline CDR1 reads SGHNT; CDR2 reads YYREEE (reference sequence). This CDR3 region has 14 residues. CDR3 loop: CASSLQGPVYEQYF. For the CDR3, the DNA is TGTGCCAGCAGCTTGCAGGGGCCTGTGTACGAGCAGTACTTC.

The gene calls are TRBV28 and TRBJ1-4; D is unresolved. The CDR3 has 15 amino acids. Trimming left V 7 bases short and J 3 bases short, with 15 bases between. The germline CDR1 and CDR2 sequences are MDHEN and SYDVKM. The CDR3 DNA is TGTGCCAGCACAATCGGGCCGGCTTCTAATGAAAAACTGTTTTTT. It yields the protein CASTIGPASNEKLFF. The full variable domain, with the rest looked up from reference TRBV28 and TRBJ1-4, is DVKVTQSSRYLVKRTGEKVFLECVQDMDHENMFWYRQDPGLGLRLIYFSYDVKMKEKGDIPEGYSVSREKKERFSLILESASTNQTSMYLCASTIGPASNEKLFFGSGTQLSVL.

The chain joins TRBV28 to TRBJ1-1; a possible D gene is TRBD1 (6 bases). Trimming pared 5 bases from V and 6 bases from J, leaving 13 bases between. Germline V gene data show CDR1 as MDHEN and CDR2 as SYDVKM. CDR3 length: 13 amino acids. The CDR3 here is CASSPSGAPEAFF. The CDR3 coding sequence is TGTGCCAGCAGTCCGTCAGGGGCTCCTGAAGCTTTCTTT.

The chain uses TRBV10-2 and TRBJ1-2; the match to TRBD1 covers 11 bases. CDR3 size: 14 residues. The junction had 6 bases not matched to a gene; V was cut back by 6 bases and J by 6 bases. Germline V gene lookup returns CDR1 WSHSY and CDR2 SAAADI. CDR3 sequence (DNA): TGCGCCAGCAGACCGGGACAGGGGGTGAATGGCTACACCTTC. Its translation is CASRPGQGVNGYTF.

The count of this clone is one. The J gene is TRBJ2-5, the V gene TRBV7-2, with TRBD1 matching over 8 bases. The CDR3 is 14 amino acids. Germline CDR1 is SGHTA and CDR2 is FQGNSA. V shed 6 bases and J 5 bases; nucleotides not matched to a gene: 8. DNA of the CDR3: TGTGCCAGCAGGCAACAGGGGGGCGCGGAGACCCAGTACTTC. This sequence encodes CASRQQGGAETQYF.

CDR3 in amino acids: CASSLVGLPGTQYF. The CDR3 DNA sequence: TGCGCCAGCAGCTTGGTGGGCCTCCCCGGGACCCAGTACTTC. The rearrangement joins TRBV5-1 to TRBJ2-5; D unresolved. Germline V lookup: CDR1 SGHRS, CDR2 YFSETQ. Trimming left V 0 bases short and J 7 bases short, with 13 bases between. The CDR3 has 14 residues.

This chain uses TRBV28 with TRBJ2-1, with TRBD1 matching over 7 bases. V was clipped by 5 bases and J by 4 bases; unmatched bases: 5. Looked up from germline, CDR1 is MDHEN and CDR2 is SYDVKM. The CDR3 extends over 14 amino acids. CDR3 amino acids: CASSPRGRYNEQFF. Here the CDR3 DNA reads TGTGCCAGCAGTCCCAGGGGGAGATACAATGAGCAGTTCTTC.